The 3 T cell receptor beta chains below were found in one sample sequenced in a study of cytomegalovirus exposure and HLA in healthy donors. Primers: 60 Vbeta forward and 13 Jbeta reverse. Clones were sequenced by immunoSEQ multiplex PCR, and TCRdb holds only the in-frame ones, with some missing. Among tens of thousands of clones listed, approximately 77% were seen once. The sequencing sample was made of PBMCs. These receptors all stem from a woman in her thirties or forties in good health and CMV-seropositive.

The chain recombines TRBV6-1 with TRBJ1-1, with 7 bases aligning to TRBD1. V trimming: 6 bases; J trimming: 1 base; junction bases outside the gene matches: 5. Germline loops: CDR1 MNHNS, CDR2 SASEGT. This CDR3 has 14 residues. CDR3 nucleotide sequence: TGTGCCAGCAGCCCCTGGACAGGGAACACTGAAGCTTTCTTT. Its protein is CASSPWTGNTEAFF.

This clone has a handful of counts. The genes are TRBV5-1 and TRBJ2-5; D gene ambiguous. The CDR3 is 14 residues long. The germline CDR1 and CDR2 sequences are SGHRS and YFSETQ. Trimming stripped 0 bases from V and 4 bases from J, with 10 bases between. The CDR3 region is CASSLASARETQYF. In DNA, the CDR3 is TGCGCCAGCAGCTTGGCCAGCGCTCGAGAGACCCAGTACTTC.

The chain recombines TRBV19 with TRBJ1-5, with D possibly matching TRBD1 (5 bases). Per the germline V gene, CDR1 is LNHDA and CDR2 is SQIVND (reference sequence). Trimming cost V 6 bases and J 9 bases, with 15 bases left between them. This CDR3 contains 13 residues. The CDR3 DNA sequence: TGTGCCAGTAGCCGGGGGAGTTTAGGGCCCCAGCATTTT. Residues: CASSRGSLGPQHF.